Sequencing of this T cell receptor (beta chain) was carried out in a study of blood T cell repertoires in COVID-19. At the level of the study: Spain, Italy and the United States supplied samples that represented acute and convalescent COVID-19. PBMCs, B-cell-depleted T cells, or T cells were the source of the cDNA or gDNA that made up the material.

Trimming took off 2 bases at V and 2 bases at J, with 12 bases between the two ends. CDR1 is MNHEY, CDR2 SVGEGT, per germline. This CDR3 comprises 15 residues. A Seattle source enrolled patients during active infection and followed them longitudinally. Source study methods: Reference gene primer amplification in the assay estimated nucleated cell counts. Method: immunoSEQ multiplex PCR; TCRdb's copy keeps in-frame clones and lacks some. The V and J calls and clone size are taken from that table; D and trimming were inferred from the DNA. The table includes roughly 400,000 clones, around 87% detected once.

Sequencing was done on a sample of peripheral blood. The TCR sequence derives from a woman aged 55 to 70 with COVID-19, enrolled during active disease. V and J are TRBV6-2 or TRBV6-3 and TRBJ1-1; D is perhaps TRBD1 (6 bases). This CDR3 reads CASSYGGRSNTEAFF. Here the CDR3 DNA reads TGTGCCAGCAGTTACGGGGGCAGAAGTAACACTGAAGCTTTCTTT.